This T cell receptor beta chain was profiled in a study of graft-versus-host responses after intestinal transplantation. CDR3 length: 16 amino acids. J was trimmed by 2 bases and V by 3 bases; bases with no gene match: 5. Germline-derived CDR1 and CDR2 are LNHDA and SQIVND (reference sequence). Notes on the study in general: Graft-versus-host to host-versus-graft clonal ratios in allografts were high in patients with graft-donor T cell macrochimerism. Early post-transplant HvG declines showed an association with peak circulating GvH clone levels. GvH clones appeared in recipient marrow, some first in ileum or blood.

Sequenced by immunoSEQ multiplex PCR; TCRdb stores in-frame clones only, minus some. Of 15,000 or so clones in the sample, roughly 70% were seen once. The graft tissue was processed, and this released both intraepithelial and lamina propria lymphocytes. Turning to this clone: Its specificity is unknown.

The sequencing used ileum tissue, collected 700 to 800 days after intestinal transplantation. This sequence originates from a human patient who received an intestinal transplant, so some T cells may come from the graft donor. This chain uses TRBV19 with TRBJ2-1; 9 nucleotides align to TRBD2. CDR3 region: CASSISAGGTYNEQFF. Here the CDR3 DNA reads TGTGCCAGTAGTATTTCAGCGGGAGGTACCTACAATGAGCAGTTCTTC. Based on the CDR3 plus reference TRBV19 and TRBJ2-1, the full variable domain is DGGITQSPKYLFRKEGQNVTLSCEQNLNHDAMYWYRQDPGQGLRLIYYSQIVNDFQKGDIAEGYSVSREKKESFPLTVTSAQKNPTAFYLCASSISAGGTYNEQFFGPGTRLTVL.